Listed here are 24 T cell receptor beta chains from one sample, sequenced in a study of beta chain features in type 1 diabetes. What was sequenced were expressed TCRB transcripts, since all of the isolated RNA had been reverse transcribed. Profiled with immunoSEQ multiplex PCR; TCRdb holds only in-frame clones, not every one. The sample consists of 970,000 or so clones, 17% of them appearing once. The sequenced sample was naive CD4+ T cells from blood. These receptors all come from a woman aged 18-30 years in good health.

This clone was found a few times. The same CDR3 arises from other DNA sequences in this sample as well. This sequence joins TRBV19 and TRBJ2-7, with 9 positions matching TRBD1. V dropped 6 bases and J dropped 1; count of bases not matched to a gene: 4. This CDR3 has 14 amino acids. The germline V gene has CDR1 LNHDA and CDR2 SQIVND (reference sequence). The CDR3 loop is CASRRTGDSYEQYF. The CDR3 coding sequence is TGTGCCAGTAGACGGACAGGGGATTCCTACGAGCAGTACTTC. Full variable domain (missing parts from reference TRBV19 and TRBJ2-7): DGGITQSPKYLFRKEGQNVTLSCEQNLNHDAMYWYRQDPGQGLRLIYYSQIVNDFQKGDIAEGYSVSREKKESFPLTVTSAQKNPTAFYLCASRRTGDSYEQYFGPGTRLTVT.

This clone has only a few counts. The V and J genes are TRBV10-3 and TRBJ2-3; TRBD2 agrees at 9 bases. Trimming removed 10 bases from V and 2 bases from J; junction bases left unmatched: 4. CDR3 size: 13 residues. Germline V gene lookup returns CDR1 ENHRY and CDR2 SYGVKD. The CDR3 nucleotides are TGTGCCACGACTAGCGGATACACAGATACGCAGTATTTT. This codes for CATTSGYTDTQYF.

The V gene is TRBV7-9, the J gene TRBJ1-2; D remains unclear. Trimming left V 3 bases short and J 9 bases short, with 14 bases between. This CDR3 has 13 amino acids. Germline CDR1 reads SEHNR; CDR2 reads FQNEAQ (reference sequence). The CDR3 nucleotides read TGTGCCAGCAGCTTTTATCGCGACCCGCGCTACACCTTC. Translation: CASSFYRDPRYTF.

The rearrangement uses TRBV19 and TRBJ2-3; TRBD2 matches at 11 bases. V was clipped by 8 bases and J by 2 bases; unmatched bases: 6. The CDR3 covers 15 residues. Germline assignment: CDR1 LNHDA and CDR2 SQIVND (reference sequence). CDR3 protein: CASGRLAGPTDTQYF. In DNA form, the CDR3 reads TGTGCCAGTGGACGACTAGCGGGACCCACAGATACGCAGTATTTT.

The chain employs TRBV18 and TRBJ1-2; D possibly corresponds to TRBD1 (5 bases). The germline V gene encodes CDR1 KGHSH and CDR2 LQKENI. V dropped 5 bases and J dropped 0 bases, with 13 bases sitting between them. The CDR3 extends over 15 amino acids. CDR3 sequence: CASSIRDGTNYGYTF. In DNA form, the CDR3 reads TGTGCCAGCTCAATCCGGGACGGCACTAACTATGGCTACACCTTC.

This chain links TRBV1 with TRBJ2-7. TRBV1 is labeled a pseudogene. CDR3 size: 11 residues. The CDR3 sequence: CTSRCSYEQYF. The CDR3, as DNA: TGCACCAGCAGGTGCTCCTACGAGCAGTACTTC.

This clone came up a few times. J is TRBJ2-5 and V is TRBV13, with 10 nucleotides matching TRBD2. The CDR3 length is 15 residues. The V gene end was trimmed by 6 bases and the J gene end by 4 bases; junction bases not matched to a gene: 8. The V gene's germline CDR1 is PRHDT and CDR2 FYEKMQ (reference sequence). The CDR3 coding sequence is TGTGCCAGCAGTGATTCAAGCGGGAGGGGAGAGACCCAGTACTTC. Translated, it gives CASSDSSGRGETQYF.

This chain links TRBV29-1 with TRBJ2-4; D is perhaps TRBD1 (6 bases). V lost 1 base, J lost 6 bases, and 10 bases lay in between. The CDR3 is 13 residues long. In germline, CDR1 is SQVTM, CDR2 ANQGSEA. CDR3 in DNA: TGCAGCGTTGAAGGTCAGGGGTTAAACATTCAGTACTTC. Amino acids: CSVEGQGLNIQYF.

The V and J genes are TRBV2 and TRBJ1-3; D not certain. CDR1 and CDR2 from the germline V gene are SNHLY and FYNNEI. The CDR3 spans 14 residues. V lost 1 base to trimming and J lost 0 bases, with 4 bases between them. CDR3 loop: CASSEGNSGNTIYF. CDR3 nucleotides: TGTGCCAGCAGTGAAGGCAACTCTGGAAACACCATATATTTT.

The chain has TRBV21-1 and TRBJ2-3; the table's TRBD1 call for D was not verified on the DNA. TRBV21-1 is shown as a pseudogene. The CDR3 has 16 residues. Here the CDR3 reads CASSPAVPGGRDTQYF. For the CDR3, the DNA is TGTGCCAGCAGTCCGGCTGTCCCAGGGGGACGAGATACGCAGTATTTT.

This clone came up a few times. This chain connects TRBV6-1 to TRBJ2-3, with 8 bases that match TRBD2. This CDR3 is built from 15 residues. Per the germline V gene, CDR1 is MNHNS and CDR2 is SASEGT. The V and J ends lost 6 bases and 2 bases, in that order; junction bases with no gene match: 7. The CDR3 spells CASRRRAGVTDTQYF. The CDR3 DNA reads as TGTGCCAGCAGGCGGAGAGCGGGAGTCACAGATACGCAGTATTTT.

The table lists this clone with a few counts. The J gene is TRBJ1-3, the V gene TRBV23-1; D gene ambiguous. Being an ORF, TRBV23-1 has a function that is uncertain. This CDR3 comprises 16 residues. The germline V and J ends were trimmed by 2 bases and 4 bases, with 15 bases remaining between them. The DNA for the CDR3 is TGCGCCAGCAGTCAACCCCCGGGGAATTCCGGAAACACCATATATTTT. This gives the protein CASSQPPGNSGNTIYF.

This clone came up a few times. The genes are TRBV7-2 and TRBJ1-2; D possibly corresponds to TRBD1 (5 bases). This CDR3 region has 15 residues. Germline V gene data show CDR1 as SGHTA and CDR2 as FQGNSA. The V end lost 1 base, the J end lost 3 bases, and 12 bases lay between the germline ends. For the CDR3, the DNA is TGTGCCAGCAGCTTAGTTCAGGGAGGCCACTATGGCTACACCTTC. The encoded protein is CASSLVQGGHYGYTF.

CDR3 sequence: CASTLSPAVTLNYEQYF. CDR3 nucleotide sequence: TGTGCCAGCACTCTATCTCCCGCTGTTACCCTCAACTACGAGCAGTACTTC. This chain uses TRBV7-8 with TRBJ2-7; D is ambiguous. The CDR3 is 17 amino acids. Trimming removed 7 bases at V and 3 bases at J, with 25 bases between. Germline V gene sequence: CDR1 SGHVS, CDR2 FQNEAQ. Complete variable domain (other parts from reference TRBV7-8 and TRBJ2-7): GAGVSQSPRYKVAKRGQDVALRCDPISGHVSLFWYQQALGQGPEFLTYFQNEAQLDKSGLPSDRFFAERPEGSVSTLKIQRTQQEDSAVYLCASTLSPAVTLNYEQYFGPGTRLTVT.

This clone was recorded a few times. The chain joins TRBV7-2 to TRBJ1-4, with 8 positions matching TRBD1. Germline V gene sequence: CDR1 SGHTA, CDR2 FQGNSA. CDR3 length equals 18 residues. Trimming cost V 5 bases and J 2 bases; bases outside gene matches: 13. CDR3 in amino acids: CASSLRRTGGATNEKLFF. The CDR3 DNA reads as TGTGCCAGCAGCCTCCGACGAACAGGGGGAGCGACTAATGAAAAACTGTTTTTT. The variable domain in full, with the rest retrieved from reference TRBV7-2 and TRBJ1-4, is GAGVSQSPSNKVTEKGKDVELRCDPISGHTALYWYRQSLGQGLEFLIYFQGNSAPDKSGLPSDRFSAERTGGSVSTLTIQRTQQEDSAVYLCASSLRRTGGATNEKLFFGSGTQLSVL.

The genes are TRBV28 and TRBJ2-1, with 12 bases that match TRBD2. Unmatched junction bases numbered 2, after V lost 5 bases and J lost 0 bases. The CDR3 contains 16 residues. Germline CDR1 MDHEN, CDR2 SYDVKM. CDR3 nucleotides: TGTGCCAGCAGTACGACTAGCGGGAGCTCCTACAATGAGCAGTTCTTC. Residues: CASSTTSGSSYNEQFF.

This clone was seen a handful of times. The chain is built from TRBV6-6 and TRBJ2-1, with 8 bases that match TRBD2. The CDR3 has 15 amino acids. The ends lost 5 bases at V and 2 bases at J; junction bases unmatched: 5. Germline CDR1 and CDR2: MNHNY and SVGAGI (reference sequence). Here the CDR3 DNA reads TGTGCCAGCAGTAGTGCGGGACTAGCCTACAATGAGCAGTTCTTC. Encoded protein: CASSSAGLAYNEQFF.

This chain links TRBV10-3 with TRBJ2-1; D is unresolved. The CDR3 consists of 16 residues. V lost 3 bases and J lost 6, with 18 bases in between. Germline V gene data show CDR1 as ENHRY and CDR2 as SYGVKD. CDR3 sequence reads: CAISEPSGSWGNEQFF. As DNA, the CDR3 is TGTGCCATCAGTGAACCCTCGGGCAGTTGGGGCAATGAGCAGTTCTTC.

This clone occurred a few times. This sequence joins TRBV6-5 and TRBJ2-3, with TRBD1 as a possible D gene (6 bases). With 6 bases removed from V and 4 bases from J, the gap between germline ends came to 11 bases. Per germline, CDR1 MNHEY and CDR2 SVGAGI. The length of the CDR3 is 13 residues. CDR3 sequence reads: CASRHGQSDTQYF. The CDR3 DNA follows: TGTGCCAGCAGACACGGACAGTCAGATACGCAGTATTTT.

This clone was detected only a few times. The chain joins TRBV7-9 to TRBJ1-1; no clear D. This CDR3 contains 16 residues. The germline V and J ends were trimmed by 1 base and 1 base, with 13 bases remaining between them. The germline V gene has CDR1 SEHNR and CDR2 FQNEAQ (reference sequence). CDR3 sequence: CASSLGTGSGNTEAFF. DNA for the CDR3: TGTGCCAGCAGCTTAGGTACCGGGTCGGGGAACACTGAAGCTTTCTTT.

The V call is TRBV28, the J call TRBJ2-7; 7 nucleotides align to TRBD1. Germline lookup yields CDR1 MDHEN and CDR2 SYDVKM. The trim removed 2 bases at V and 5 bases at J, leaving 9 bases unmatched. The CDR3 has 15 residues. The CDR3 spells CASSLPQTGLHEQYF. CDR3 DNA sequence: TGTGCCAGCAGTTTACCCCAGACAGGGCTACACGAGCAGTACTTC.

For the CDR3, the DNA is TGTGCCAGCAGTTTATCCGCTGGCGAGCAGTACTTC. Translating gives CASSLSAGEQYF. The chain combines TRBV28 with TRBJ2-7; D is unresolved. The CDR3 length is 12 residues. Trimming pared 1 base from V and 6 bases from J, leaving 7 bases between. From germline, CDR1 is MDHEN and CDR2 SYDVKM.

The V and J genes are TRBV7-6 and TRBJ1-2; D is perhaps TRBD1 (5 bases). Trimming left V 5 bases short and J 7 bases short, with 20 bases between. The CDR3 sequence is 15 residues long. The V gene's germline CDR1 is SGHVS and CDR2 FNYEAQ. CDR3 sequence: CASSRGDGPHSGYTF. The CDR3 nucleotides are TGTGCCAGCAGCCGGGGGGACGGACCACACTCTGGCTACACCTTC.

V gene TRBV7-2 combines with J gene TRBJ1-5, with 7 positions matching TRBD1. The CDR3 extends over 18 amino acids. The ends lost 2 bases at V and 0 bases at J; junction bases unmatched: 10. The germline gives CDR1 SGHTA, CDR2 FQGNSA. Written as DNA, the CDR3 is TGTGCCAGCAGCTTAACCCTTGGGACAGTCAATAGCAATCAGCCCCAGCATTTT. It specifies CASSLTLGTVNSNQPQHF.